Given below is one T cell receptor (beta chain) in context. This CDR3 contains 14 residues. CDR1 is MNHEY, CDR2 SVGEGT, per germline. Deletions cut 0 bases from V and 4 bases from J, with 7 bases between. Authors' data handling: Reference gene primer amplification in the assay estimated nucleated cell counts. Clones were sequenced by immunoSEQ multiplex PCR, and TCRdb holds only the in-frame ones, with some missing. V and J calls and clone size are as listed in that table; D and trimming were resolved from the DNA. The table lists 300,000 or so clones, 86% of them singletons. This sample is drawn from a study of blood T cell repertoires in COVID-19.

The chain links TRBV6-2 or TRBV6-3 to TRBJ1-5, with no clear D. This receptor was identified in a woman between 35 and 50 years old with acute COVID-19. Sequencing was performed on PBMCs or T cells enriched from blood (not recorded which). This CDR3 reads CASSYSIANQPQHF. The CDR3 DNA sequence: TGTGCCAGCAGTTACTCCATTGCGAATCAGCCCCAGCATTTT.